Sequencing of this T cell receptor beta chain was carried out in a study of cytomegalovirus exposure and HLA in healthy donors. Germline V lookup: CDR1 SGHRS, CDR2 YFSETQ. There are 15 residues in the CDR3. Deletions cut 0 bases from V and 8 bases from J, with 14 bases between. Note on this clone: Its antigen is unidentified.

The PCR used 60 Vbeta and 13 Jbeta primers. Profiled with immunoSEQ multiplex PCR; TCRdb holds only in-frame clones, not every one. In the table there are about 200,000 clones, 75% to 90% of which are singletons. General observations from the study: Relative to the approximately 700-donor mean, N-insertions were reportedly fewer in an Asian-associated ancestry cluster in a later analysis.

The sequence came from a woman in her forties in good health and CMV-seronegative. Input material: PBMCs. V and J are TRBV5-1 and TRBJ2-2; D might be TRBD1 (5 bases). The CDR3 DNA is TGCGCCAGCAGCTTGGTGCCCAGGGCGTCAGGGGAGCTGTTTTTT. Translated, it gives CASSLVPRASGELFF.